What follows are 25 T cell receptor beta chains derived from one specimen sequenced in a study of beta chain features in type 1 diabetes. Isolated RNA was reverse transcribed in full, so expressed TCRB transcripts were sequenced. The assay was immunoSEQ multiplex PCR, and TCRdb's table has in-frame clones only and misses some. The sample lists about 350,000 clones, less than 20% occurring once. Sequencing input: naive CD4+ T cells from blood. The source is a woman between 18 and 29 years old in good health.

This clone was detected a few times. CDR3 nucleotide sequence: TGCGCCAGCAGCCTCAACCCCAGCGAGATGGGCACAGATACGCAGTATTTT. Protein: CASSLNPSEMGTDTQYF. The chain links TRBV4-1 to TRBJ2-3; D gene uncertain. Per the germline V gene, CDR1 is MGHRA and CDR2 is YSYEKL. V lost 4 bases and J lost 1, with 18 bases in between. The CDR3 has 17 amino acids.

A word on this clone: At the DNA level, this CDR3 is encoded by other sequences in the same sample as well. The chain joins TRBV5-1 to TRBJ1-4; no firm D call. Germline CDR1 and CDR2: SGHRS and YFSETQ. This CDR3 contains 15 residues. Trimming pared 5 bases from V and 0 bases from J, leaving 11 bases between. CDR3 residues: CASSPTAATNEKLFF. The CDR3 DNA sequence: TGCGCCAGCAGTCCTACAGCAGCAACTAATGAAAAACTGTTTTTT.

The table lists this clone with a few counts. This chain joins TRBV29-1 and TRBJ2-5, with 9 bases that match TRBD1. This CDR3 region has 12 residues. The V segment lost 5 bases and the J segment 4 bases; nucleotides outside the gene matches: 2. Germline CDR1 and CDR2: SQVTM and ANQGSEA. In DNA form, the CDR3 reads TGCAGCGTTTCGGACAGGGGAGAGACCCAGTACTTC. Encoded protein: CSVSDRGETQYF.

Here the CDR3 DNA reads TGTGCCAGCAGGGGGGGAGTCAATGAGCAGTTCTTC. Protein: CASRGGVNEQFF. The rearrangement links TRBV2 to TRBJ2-1; tentatively, D is TRBD2 (6 bases). CDR3 length equals 12 residues. Per germline, CDR1 SNHLY and CDR2 FYNNEI. V was clipped by 6 bases and J by 6 bases, with 9 bases between them.

DNA for the CDR3: TGTGCCAGCAGCTTTAGGAACACTGAAGCTTTCTTT. Encoded protein: CASSFRNTEAFF. This chain uses TRBV11-2 with TRBJ1-1, with D unresolved. Germline CDR1 is SGHAT and CDR2 is FQNNGV. Between the trimmed V and J ends, which lost 3 bases and 1 base, there was a span of 3 bases. This CDR3 contains 12 residues.

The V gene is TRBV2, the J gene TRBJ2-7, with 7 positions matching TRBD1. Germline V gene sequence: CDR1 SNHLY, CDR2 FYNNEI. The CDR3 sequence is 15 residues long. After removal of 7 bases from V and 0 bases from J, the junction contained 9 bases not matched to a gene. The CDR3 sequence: CASTKDRLSSYEQYF. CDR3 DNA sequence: TGTGCCAGCACCAAGGACAGGCTAAGCTCCTACGAGCAGTACTTC. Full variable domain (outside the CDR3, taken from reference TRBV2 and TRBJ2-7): EPEVTQTPSHQVTQMGQEVILRCVPISNHLYFYWYRQILGQKVEFLVSFYNNEISEKSEIFDDQFSVERPDGSNFTLKIRSTKLEDSAMYFCASTKDRLSSYEQYFGPGTRLTVT.

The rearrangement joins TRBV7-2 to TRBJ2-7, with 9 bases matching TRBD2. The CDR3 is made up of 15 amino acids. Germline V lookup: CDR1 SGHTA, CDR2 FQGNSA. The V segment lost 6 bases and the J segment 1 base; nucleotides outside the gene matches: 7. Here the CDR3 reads CASRVGLASSYEQYF. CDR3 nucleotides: TGTGCCAGCAGAGTTGGACTAGCGTCGTCCTACGAGCAGTACTTC.

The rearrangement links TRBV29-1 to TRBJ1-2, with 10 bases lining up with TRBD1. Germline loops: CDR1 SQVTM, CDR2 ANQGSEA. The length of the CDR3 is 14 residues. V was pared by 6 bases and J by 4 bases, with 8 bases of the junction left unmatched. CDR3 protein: CSVWTGGATYGYTF. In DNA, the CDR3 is TGCAGCGTGTGGACAGGGGGGGCGACCTATGGCTACACCTTC.

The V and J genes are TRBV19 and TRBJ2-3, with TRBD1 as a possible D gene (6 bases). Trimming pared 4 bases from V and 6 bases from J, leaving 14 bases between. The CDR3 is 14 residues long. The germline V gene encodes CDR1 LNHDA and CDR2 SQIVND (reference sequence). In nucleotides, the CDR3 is TGTGCCAGTAGTAGGGACACCTCGAGTGATACGCAGTATTTT. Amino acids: CASSRDTSSDTQYF.

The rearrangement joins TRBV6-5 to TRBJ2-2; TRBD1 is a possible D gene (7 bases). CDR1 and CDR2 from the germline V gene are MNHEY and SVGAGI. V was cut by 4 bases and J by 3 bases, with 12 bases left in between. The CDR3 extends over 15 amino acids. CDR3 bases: TGTGCCAGCAGTTTGGAGGGGGCTCACACCGGGGAGCTGTTTTTT. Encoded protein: CASSLEGAHTGELFF.

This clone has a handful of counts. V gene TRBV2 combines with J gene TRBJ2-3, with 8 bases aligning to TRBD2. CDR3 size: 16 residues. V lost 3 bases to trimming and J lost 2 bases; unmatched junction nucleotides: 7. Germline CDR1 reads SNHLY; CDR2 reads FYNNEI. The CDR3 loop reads CASSDEAGGPTDTQYF. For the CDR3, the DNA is TGTGCCAGCAGTGATGAGGCGGGGGGTCCCACAGATACGCAGTATTTT.

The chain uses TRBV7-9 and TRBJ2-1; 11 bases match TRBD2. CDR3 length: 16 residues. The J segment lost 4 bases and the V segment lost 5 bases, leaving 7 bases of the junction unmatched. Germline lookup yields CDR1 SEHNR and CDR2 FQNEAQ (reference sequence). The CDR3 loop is CASSLTGTSGYNEQFF. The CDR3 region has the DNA TGTGCCAGCAGCCTCACCGGGACTAGCGGTTACAATGAGCAGTTCTTC.

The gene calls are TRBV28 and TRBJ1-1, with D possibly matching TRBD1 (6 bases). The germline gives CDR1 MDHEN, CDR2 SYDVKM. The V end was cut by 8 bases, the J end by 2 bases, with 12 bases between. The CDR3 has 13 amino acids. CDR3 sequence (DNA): TGTGCCAGCCAGTCAGGGGCCAACACTGAAGCTTTCTTT. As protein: CASQSGANTEAFF.

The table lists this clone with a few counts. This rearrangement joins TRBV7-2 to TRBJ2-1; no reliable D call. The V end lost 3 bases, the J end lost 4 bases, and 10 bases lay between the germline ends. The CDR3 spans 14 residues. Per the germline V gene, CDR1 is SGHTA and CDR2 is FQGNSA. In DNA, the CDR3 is TGTGCCAGCAGCTTTTCACGCCTATACAATGAGCAGTTCTTC. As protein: CASSFSRLYNEQFF.

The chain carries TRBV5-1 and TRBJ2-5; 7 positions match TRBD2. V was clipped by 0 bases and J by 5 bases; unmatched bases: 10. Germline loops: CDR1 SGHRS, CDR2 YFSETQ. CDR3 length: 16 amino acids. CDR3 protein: CASSLGGLVGGETQYF. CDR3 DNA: TGCGCCAGCAGCTTGGGAGGACTAGTTGGAGGGGAGACCCAGTACTTC.

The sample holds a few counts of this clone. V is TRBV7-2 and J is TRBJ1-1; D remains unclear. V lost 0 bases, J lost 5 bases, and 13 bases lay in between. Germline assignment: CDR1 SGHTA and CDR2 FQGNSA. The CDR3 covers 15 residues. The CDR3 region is CASSLAAGSGTEAFF. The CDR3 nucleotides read TGTGCCAGCAGCTTAGCGGCGGGGTCAGGAACTGAAGCTTTCTTT.

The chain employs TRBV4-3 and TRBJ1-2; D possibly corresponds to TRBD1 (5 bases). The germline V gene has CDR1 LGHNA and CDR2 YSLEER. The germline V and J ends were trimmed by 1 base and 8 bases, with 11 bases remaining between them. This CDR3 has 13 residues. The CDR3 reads CASSQGYRGGYTF. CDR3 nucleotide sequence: TGCGCCAGCAGCCAAGGCTATCGGGGGGGCTACACCTTC.

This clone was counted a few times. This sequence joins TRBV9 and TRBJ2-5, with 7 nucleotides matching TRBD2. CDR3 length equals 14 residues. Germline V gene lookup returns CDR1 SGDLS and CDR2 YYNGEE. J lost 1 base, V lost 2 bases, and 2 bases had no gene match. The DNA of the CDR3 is TGTGCCAGCAGCGTGGGAGGGACCCAAGAGACCCAGTACTTC. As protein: CASSVGGTQETQYF. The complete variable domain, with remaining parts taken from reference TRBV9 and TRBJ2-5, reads DSGVTQTPKHLITATGQRVTLRCSPRSGDLSVYWYQQSLDQGLQFLIQYYNGEERAKGNILERFSAQQFPDLHSELNLSSLELGDSALYFCASSVGGTQETQYFGPGTRLLVL.

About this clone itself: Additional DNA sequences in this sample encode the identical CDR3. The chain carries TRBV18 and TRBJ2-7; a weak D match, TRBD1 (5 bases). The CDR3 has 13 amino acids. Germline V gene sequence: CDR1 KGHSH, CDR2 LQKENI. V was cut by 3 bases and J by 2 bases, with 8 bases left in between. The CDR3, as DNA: TGTGCCAGCTCACCTGGGGCAACCTACGAGCAGTACTTC. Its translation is CASSPGATYEQYF.

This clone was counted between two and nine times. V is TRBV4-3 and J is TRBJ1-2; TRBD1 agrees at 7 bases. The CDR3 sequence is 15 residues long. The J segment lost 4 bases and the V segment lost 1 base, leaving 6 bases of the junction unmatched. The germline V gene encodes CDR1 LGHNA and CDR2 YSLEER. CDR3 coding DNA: TGCGCCAGCAGCCAAGGAGGGGGACAGTTCTATGGCTACACCTTC. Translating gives CASSQGGGQFYGYTF.

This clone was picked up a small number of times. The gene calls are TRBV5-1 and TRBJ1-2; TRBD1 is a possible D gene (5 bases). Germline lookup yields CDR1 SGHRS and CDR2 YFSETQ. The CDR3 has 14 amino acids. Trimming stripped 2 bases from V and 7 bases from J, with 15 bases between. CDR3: CASSLLQGNGGYTF. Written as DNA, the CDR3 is TGCGCCAGCAGCTTACTCCAGGGAAATGGTGGCTACACCTTC.

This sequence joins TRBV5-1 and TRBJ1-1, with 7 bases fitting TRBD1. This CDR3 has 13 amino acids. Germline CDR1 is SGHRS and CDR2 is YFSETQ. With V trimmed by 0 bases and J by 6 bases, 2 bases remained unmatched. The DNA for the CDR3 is TGCGCCAGCAGCTTGGAGGGGGCGTCTGAAGCTTTCTTT. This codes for CASSLEGASEAFF. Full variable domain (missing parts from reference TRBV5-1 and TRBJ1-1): KAGVTQTPRYLIKTRGQQVTLSCSPISGHRSVSWYQQTPGQGLQFLFEYFSETQRNKGNFPGRFSGRQFSNSRSEMNVSTLELGDSALYLCASSLEGASEAFFGQGTRLTVV.

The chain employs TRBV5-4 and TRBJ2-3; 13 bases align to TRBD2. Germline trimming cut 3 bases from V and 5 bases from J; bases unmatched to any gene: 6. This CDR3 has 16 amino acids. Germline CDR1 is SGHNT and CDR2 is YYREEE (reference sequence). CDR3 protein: CASSSRTSGRGDTQYF. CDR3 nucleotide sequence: TGTGCCAGCAGCTCACGGACTAGCGGGAGAGGAGATACGCAGTATTTT.

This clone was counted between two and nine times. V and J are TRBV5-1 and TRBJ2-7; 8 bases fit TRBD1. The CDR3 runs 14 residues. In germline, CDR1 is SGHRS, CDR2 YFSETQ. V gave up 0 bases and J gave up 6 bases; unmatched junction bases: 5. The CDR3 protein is CASSLARGLIEQYF. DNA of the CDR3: TGCGCCAGCAGCTTGGCCAGGGGGCTAATCGAGCAGTACTTC.

CDR3 region: CASSLDTEQFF. CDR3 nucleotide sequence: TGCGCCAGCAGCTTAGACACTGAGCAGTTCTTC. The chain has TRBV5-1 and TRBJ2-1, with unresolved D. The CDR3 runs to 11 residues. The V and J ends lost 2 bases and 9 bases respectively, with 6 bases between them. Germline CDR1 and CDR2: SGHRS and YFSETQ.